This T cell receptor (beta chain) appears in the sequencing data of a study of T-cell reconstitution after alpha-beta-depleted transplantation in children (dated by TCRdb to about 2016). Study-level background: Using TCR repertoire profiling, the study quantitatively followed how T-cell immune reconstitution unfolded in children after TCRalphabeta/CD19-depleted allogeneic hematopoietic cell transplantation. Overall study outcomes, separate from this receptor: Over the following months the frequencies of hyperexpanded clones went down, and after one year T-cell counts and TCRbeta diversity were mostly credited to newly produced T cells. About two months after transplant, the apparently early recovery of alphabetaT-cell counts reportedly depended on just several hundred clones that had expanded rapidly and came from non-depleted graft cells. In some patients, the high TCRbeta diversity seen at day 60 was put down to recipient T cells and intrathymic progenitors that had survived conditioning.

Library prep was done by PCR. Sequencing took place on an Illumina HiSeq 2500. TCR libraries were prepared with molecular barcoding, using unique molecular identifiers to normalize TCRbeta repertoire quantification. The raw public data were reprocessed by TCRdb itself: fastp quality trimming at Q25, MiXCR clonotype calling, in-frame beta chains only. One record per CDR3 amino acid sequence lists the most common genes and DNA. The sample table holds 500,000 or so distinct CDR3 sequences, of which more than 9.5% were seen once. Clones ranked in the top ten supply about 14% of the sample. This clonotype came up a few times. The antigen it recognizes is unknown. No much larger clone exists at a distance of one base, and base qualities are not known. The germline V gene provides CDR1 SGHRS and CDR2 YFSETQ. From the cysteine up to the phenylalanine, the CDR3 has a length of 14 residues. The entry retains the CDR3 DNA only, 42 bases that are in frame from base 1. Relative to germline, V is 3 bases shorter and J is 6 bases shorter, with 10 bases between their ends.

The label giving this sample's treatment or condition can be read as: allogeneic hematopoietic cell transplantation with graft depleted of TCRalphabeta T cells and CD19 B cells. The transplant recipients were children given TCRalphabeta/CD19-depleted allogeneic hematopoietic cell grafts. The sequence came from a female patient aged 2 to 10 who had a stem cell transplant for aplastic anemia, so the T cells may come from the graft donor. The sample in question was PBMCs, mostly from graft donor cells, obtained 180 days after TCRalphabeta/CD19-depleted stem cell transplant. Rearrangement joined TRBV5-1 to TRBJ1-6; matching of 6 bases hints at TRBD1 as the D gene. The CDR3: CASSSAGVNSPLHF. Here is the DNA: TGCGCCAGCAGCTCGGCAGGGGTTAATTCACCCCTCCACTTT.